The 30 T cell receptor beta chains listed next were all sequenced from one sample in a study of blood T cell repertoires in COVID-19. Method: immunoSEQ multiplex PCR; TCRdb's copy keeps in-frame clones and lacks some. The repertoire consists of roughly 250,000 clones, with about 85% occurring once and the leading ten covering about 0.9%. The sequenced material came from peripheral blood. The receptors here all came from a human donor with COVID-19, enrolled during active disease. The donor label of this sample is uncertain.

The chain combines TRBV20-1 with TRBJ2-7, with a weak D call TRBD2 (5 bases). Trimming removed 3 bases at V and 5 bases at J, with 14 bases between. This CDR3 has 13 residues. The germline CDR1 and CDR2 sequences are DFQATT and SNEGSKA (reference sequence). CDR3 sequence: CSASSGMRDEQYF. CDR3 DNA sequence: TGCAGTGCTAGTAGTGGGATGAGGGACGAGCAGTACTTC.

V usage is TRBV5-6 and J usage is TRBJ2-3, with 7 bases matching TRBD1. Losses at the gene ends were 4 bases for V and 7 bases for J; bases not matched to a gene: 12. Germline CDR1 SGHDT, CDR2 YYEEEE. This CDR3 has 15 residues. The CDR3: CASSLDGAGGYTQYF. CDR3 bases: TGTGCCAGCAGCCTTGACGGGGCAGGGGGTTATACGCAGTATTTT. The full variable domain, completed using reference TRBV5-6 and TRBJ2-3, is DAGVTQSPTHLIKTRGQQVTLRCSPKSGHDTVSWYQQALGQGPQFIFQYYEEEERQRGNFPDRFSGHQFPNYSSELNVNALLLGDSALYLCASSLDGAGGYTQYFGPGTRLTVL.

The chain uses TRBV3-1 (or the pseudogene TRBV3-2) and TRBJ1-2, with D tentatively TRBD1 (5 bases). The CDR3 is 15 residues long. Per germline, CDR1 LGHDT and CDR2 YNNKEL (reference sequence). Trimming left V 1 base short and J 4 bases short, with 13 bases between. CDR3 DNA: TGTGCCAGCAGCCAAGTTCCGGGACTTACCTATGGCTACACCTTC. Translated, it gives CASSQVPGLTYGYTF.

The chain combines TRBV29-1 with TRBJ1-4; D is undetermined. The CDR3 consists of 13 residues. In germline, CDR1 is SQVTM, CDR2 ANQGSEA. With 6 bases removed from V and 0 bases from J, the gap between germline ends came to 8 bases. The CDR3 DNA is TGCAGCGTGGTGGAGACAACTAATGAAAAACTGTTTTTT. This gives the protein CSVVETTNEKLFF.

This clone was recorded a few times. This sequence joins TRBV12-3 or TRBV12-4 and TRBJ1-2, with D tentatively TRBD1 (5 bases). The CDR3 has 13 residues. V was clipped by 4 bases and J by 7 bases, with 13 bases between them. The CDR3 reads CASSYPGVSGYTF. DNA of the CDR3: TGTGCCAGCAGTTATCCGGGGGTCTCTGGCTACACCTTC.

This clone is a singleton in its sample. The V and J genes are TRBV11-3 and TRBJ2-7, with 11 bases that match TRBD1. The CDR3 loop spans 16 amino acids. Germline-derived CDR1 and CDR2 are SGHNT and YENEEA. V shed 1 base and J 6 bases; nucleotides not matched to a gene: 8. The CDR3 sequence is CASSLAGTGGTAEQYF. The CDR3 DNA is TGTGCCAGCAGCTTAGCCGGGACAGGGGGAACCGCCGAGCAGTACTTC. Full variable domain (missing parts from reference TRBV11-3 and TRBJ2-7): EAGVVQSPRYKIIEKKQPVAFWCNPISGHNTLYWYLQNLGQGPELLIRYENEEAVDDSQLPKDRFSAERLKGVDSTLKIQPAELGDSAVYLCASSLAGTGGTAEQYFGPGTRLTVT.

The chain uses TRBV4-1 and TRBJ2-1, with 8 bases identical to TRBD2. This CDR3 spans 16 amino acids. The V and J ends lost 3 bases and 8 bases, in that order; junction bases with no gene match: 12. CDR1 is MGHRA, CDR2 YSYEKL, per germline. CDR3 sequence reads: CASSQFREGLGDEQFF. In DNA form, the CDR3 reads TGCGCCAGCAGCCAGTTTCGGGAGGGCCTAGGGGATGAGCAGTTCTTC.

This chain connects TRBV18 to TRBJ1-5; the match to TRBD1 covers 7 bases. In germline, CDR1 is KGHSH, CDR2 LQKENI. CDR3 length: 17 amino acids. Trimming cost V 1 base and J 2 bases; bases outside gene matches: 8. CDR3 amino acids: CASSPQLIDRGNQPQHF. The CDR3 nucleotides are TGTGCCAGCTCACCACAATTGATAGACAGGGGCAATCAGCCCCAGCATTTT.

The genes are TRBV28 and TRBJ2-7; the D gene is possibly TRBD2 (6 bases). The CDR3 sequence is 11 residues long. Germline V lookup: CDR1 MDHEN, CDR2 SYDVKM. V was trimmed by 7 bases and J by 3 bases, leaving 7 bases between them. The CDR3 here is CASTGVYEQYF. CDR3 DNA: TGTGCCAGCACGGGGGTCTACGAGCAGTACTTC.

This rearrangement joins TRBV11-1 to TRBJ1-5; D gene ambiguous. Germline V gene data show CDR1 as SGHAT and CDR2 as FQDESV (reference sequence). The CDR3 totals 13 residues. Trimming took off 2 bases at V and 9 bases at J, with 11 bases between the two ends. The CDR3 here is CASSLSRERPQHF. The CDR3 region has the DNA TGTGCCAGCAGCTTATCTAGGGAGCGGCCCCAGCATTTT.

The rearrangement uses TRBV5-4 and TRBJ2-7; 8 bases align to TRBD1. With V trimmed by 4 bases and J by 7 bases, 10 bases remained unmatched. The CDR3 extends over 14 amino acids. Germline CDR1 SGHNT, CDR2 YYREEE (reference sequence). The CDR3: CASSPTTGVWEQYF. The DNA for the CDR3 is TGTGCCAGCAGCCCAACGACAGGGGTTTGGGAGCAGTACTTC. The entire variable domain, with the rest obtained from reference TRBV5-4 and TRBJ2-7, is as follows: ETGVTQSPTHLIKTRGQQVTLRCSSQSGHNTVSWYQQALGQGPQFIFQYYREEENGRGNFPPRFSGLQFPNYSSELNVNALELDDSALYLCASSPTTGVWEQYFGPGTRLTVT.

The CDR3 DNA is TGTGCCAGCAGCCGGATCGGACAGGGGGCCGGTAATGAGCAGTTCTTC. Translated: CASSRIGQGAGNEQFF. The V call is TRBV3-1 (or the pseudogene TRBV3-2), the J call TRBJ2-1, with 11 bases matching TRBD1. The CDR3 contains 16 residues. The J segment lost 7 bases and the V segment lost 4 bases, leaving 9 bases of the junction unmatched. The germline gives CDR1 LGHDT, CDR2 YNNKEL (reference sequence).

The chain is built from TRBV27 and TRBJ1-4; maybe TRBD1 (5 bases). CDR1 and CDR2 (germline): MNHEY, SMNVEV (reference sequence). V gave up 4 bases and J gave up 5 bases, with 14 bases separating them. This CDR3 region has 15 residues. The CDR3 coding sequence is TGTGCCAGCAGTTCTTACAGGAGTCCCAATGAAAAACTGTTTTTT. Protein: CASSSYRSPNEKLFF.

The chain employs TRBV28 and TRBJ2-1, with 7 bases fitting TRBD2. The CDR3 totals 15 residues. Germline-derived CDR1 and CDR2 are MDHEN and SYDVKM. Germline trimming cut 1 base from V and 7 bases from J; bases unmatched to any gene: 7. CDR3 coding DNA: TGTGCCAGCAGTTTATATGCAGGGAGGGTAAATGAGCAGTTCTTC. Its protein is CASSLYAGRVNEQFF.

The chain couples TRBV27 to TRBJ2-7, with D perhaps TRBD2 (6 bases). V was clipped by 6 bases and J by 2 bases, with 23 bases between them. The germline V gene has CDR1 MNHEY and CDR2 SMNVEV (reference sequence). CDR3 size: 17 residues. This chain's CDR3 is CASRFWGSGPTTYEQYF. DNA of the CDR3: TGTGCCAGCAGATTTTGGGGCAGCGGGCCCACTACCTACGAGCAGTACTTC.

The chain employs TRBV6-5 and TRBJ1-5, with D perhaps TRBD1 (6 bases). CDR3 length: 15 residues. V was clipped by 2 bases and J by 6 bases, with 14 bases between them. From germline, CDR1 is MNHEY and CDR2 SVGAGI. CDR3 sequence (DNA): TGTGCCAGCAGTTACGGACAGACCGAGGGTCAGCCCCAGCATTTT. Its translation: CASSYGQTEGQPQHF.

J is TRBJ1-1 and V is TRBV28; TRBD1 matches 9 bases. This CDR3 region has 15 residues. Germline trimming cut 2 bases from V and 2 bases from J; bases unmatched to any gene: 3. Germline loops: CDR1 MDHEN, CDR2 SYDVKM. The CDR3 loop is CASSLMGQGNTEAFF. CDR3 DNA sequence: TGTGCCAGCAGTTTAATGGGACAGGGAAACACTGAAGCTTTCTTT.

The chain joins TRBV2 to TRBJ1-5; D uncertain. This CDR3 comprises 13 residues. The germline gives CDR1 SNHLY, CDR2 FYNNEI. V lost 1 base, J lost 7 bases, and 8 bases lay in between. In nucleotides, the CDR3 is TGTGCCAGCAGTGAAGGGAGGCTACAGCCCCAGCATTTT. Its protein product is CASSEGRLQPQHF. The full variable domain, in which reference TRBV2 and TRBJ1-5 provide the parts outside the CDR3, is EPEVTQTPSHQVTQMGQEVILRCVPISNHLYFYWYRQILGQKVEFLVSFYNNEISEKSEIFDDQFSVERPDGSNFTLKIRSTKLEDSAMYFCASSEGRLQPQHFGDGTRLSIL.

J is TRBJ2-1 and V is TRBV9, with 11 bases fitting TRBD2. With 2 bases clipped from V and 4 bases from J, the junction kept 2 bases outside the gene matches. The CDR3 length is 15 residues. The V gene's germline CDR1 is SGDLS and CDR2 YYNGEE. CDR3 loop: CASSVGLAEYNEQFF. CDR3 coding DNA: TGTGCCAGCAGCGTGGGACTAGCGGAGTACAATGAGCAGTTCTTC.

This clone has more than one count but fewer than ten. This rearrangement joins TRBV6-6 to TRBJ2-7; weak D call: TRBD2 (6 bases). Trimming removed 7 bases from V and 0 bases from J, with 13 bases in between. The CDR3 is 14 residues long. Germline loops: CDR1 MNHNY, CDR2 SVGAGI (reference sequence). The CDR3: CASTPRDSSYEQYF. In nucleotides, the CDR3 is TGTGCCAGCACTCCCCGGGACTCCTCCTACGAGCAGTACTTC.

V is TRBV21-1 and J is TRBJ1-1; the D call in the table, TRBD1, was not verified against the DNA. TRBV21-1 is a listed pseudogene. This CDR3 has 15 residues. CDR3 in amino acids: CASGKQGPLNTEAFF. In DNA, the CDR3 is TGTGCCAGCGGAAAACAGGGGCCCTTGAACACTGAAGCTTTCTTT.

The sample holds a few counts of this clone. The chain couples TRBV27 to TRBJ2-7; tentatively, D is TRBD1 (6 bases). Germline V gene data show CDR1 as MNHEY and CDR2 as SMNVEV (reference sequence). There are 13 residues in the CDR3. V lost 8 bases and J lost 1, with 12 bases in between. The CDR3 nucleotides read TGTGCCAGCTCCTACAGGGAATCCTACGAGCAGTACTTC. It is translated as CASSYRESYEQYF.

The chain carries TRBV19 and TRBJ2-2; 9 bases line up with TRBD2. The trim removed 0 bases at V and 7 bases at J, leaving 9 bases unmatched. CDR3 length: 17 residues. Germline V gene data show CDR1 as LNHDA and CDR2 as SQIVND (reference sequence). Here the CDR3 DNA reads TGTGCCAGTAGTATAGATGCGGCGGGAGGGCCAGGCGGGGAGCTGTTTTTT. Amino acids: CASSIDAAGGPGGELFF.

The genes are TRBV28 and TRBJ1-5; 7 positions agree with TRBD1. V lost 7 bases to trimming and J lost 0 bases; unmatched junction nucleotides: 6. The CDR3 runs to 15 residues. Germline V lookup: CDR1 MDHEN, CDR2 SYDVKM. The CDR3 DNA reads TGTGCCAGCACCTCGACAGGGCTTAGCAATCAGCCCCAGCATTTT. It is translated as CASTSTGLSNQPQHF. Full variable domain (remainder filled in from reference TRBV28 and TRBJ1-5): DVKVTQSSRYLVKRTGEKVFLECVQDMDHENMFWYRQDPGLGLRLIYFSYDVKMKEKGDIPEGYSVSREKKERFSLILESASTNQTSMYLCASTSTGLSNQPQHFGDGTRLSIL.

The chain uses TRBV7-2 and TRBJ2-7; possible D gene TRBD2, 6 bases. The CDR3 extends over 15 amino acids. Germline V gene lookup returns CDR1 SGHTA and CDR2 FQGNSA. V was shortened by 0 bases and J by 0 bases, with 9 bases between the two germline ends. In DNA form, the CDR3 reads TGTGCCAGCAGCTTAGCCGTCGGGAGCTCCTACGAGCAGTACTTC. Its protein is CASSLAVGSSYEQYF.

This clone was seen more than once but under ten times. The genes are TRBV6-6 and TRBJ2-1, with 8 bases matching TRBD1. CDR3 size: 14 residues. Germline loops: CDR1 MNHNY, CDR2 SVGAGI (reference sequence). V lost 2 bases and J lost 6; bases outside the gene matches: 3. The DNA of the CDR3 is TGTGCCAGCAGTTACGGACAGGGCAGCAATGAGCAGTTCTTC. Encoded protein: CASSYGQGSNEQFF.

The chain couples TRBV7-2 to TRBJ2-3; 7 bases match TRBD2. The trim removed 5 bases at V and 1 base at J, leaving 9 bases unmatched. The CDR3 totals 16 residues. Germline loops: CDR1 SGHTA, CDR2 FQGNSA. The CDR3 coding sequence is TGTGCCAGCAGCCCCCCCGGGGGGAGGGGCACAGATACGCAGTATTTT. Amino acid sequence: CASSPPGGRGTDTQYF.

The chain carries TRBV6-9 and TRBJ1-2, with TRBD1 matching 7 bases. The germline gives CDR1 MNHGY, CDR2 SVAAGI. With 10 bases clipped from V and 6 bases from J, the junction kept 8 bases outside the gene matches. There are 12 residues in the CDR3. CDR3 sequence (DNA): TGTGCCACCCAGGACAGGACCAATGGCTACACCTTC. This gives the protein CATQDRTNGYTF.

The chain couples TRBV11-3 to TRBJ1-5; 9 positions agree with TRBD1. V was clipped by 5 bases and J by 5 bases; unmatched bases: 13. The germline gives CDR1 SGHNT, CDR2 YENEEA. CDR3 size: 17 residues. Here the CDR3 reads CASSLARGQGRDQPQHF. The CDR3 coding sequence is TGTGCCAGCAGCCTAGCTCGGGGACAGGGTCGAGATCAGCCCCAGCATTTT.

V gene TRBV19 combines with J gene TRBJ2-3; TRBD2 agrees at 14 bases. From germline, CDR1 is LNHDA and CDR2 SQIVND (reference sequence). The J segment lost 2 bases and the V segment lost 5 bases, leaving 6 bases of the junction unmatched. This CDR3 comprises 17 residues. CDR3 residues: CASSPPTSGRATDTQYF. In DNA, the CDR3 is TGTGCCAGTAGTCCACCGACTAGCGGGAGGGCCACAGATACGCAGTATTTT. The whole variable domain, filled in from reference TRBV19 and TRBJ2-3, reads DGGITQSPKYLFRKEGQNVTLSCEQNLNHDAMYWYRQDPGQGLRLIYYSQIVNDFQKGDIAEGYSVSREKKESFPLTVTSAQKNPTAFYLCASSPPTSGRATDTQYFGPGTRLTVL.